This TCR beta chain was documented in a study of T cell changes during pregnancy in multiple sclerosis. The protocol was immunoSEQ multiplex PCR, while the TCRdb copy is restricted to in-frame clones and leaves out a portion. This table holds some 37,000 clones, about 91% found once. Germline lookup yields CDR1 SGHDT and CDR2 YYEEEE. V was trimmed by 3 bases and J by 6 bases, leaving 9 bases between them. The CDR3 runs to 12 residues. This receptor was taken from a female donor with multiple sclerosis, enrolled in a pregnancy study. The sequences come from CD8+ T cells from peripheral blood mononuclear cells, collected after pregnancy. The chain links TRBV5-6 to TRBJ1-2, with D perhaps TRBD1 (6 bases). The CDR3 coding sequence is TGTGCCAGCAGCTCCGGGACAAATGGCTACACCTTC. It codes for CASSSGTNGYTF.